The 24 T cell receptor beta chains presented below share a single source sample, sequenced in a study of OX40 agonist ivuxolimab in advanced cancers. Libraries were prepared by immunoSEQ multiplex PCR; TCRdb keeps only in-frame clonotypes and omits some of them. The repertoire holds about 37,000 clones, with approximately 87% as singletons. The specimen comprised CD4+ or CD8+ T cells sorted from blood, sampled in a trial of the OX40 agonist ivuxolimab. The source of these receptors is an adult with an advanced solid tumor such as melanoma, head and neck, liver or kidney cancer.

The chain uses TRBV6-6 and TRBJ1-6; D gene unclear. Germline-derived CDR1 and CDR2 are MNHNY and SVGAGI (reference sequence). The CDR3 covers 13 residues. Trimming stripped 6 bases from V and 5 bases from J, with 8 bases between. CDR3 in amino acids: CASRRDDNSPLHF. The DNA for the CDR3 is TGTGCCAGCAGGCGGGATGATAATTCACCCCTCCACTTT.

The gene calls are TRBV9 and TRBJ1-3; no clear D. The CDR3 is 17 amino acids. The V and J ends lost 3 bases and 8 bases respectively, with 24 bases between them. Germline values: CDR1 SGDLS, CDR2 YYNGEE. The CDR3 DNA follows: TGTGCCAGCAGCGAGCACCCTTTCGGGAGGGCCGGGGACACCATATATTTT. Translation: CASSEHPFGRAGDTIYF. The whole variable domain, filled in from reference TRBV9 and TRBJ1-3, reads DSGVTQTPKHLITATGQRVTLRCSPRSGDLSVYWYQQSLDQGLQFLIQYYNGEERAKGNILERFSAQQFPDLHSELNLSSLELGDSALYFCASSEHPFGRAGDTIYFGEGSWLTVV.

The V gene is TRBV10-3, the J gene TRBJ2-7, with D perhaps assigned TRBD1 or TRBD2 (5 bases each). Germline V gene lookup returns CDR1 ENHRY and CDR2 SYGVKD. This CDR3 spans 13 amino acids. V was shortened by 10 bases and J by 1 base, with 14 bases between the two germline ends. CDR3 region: CATGDGNSYEQYF. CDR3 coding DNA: TGTGCCACTGGGGACGGGAATTCCTACGAGCAGTACTTC.

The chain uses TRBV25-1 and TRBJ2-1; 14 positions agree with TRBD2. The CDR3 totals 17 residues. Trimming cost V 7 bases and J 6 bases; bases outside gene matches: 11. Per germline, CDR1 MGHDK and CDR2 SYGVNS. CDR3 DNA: TGTGCCAGCAACCCCCACGAGGGACTAGCGGGGGTCAATGAGCAGTTCTTC. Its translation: CASNPHEGLAGVNEQFF.

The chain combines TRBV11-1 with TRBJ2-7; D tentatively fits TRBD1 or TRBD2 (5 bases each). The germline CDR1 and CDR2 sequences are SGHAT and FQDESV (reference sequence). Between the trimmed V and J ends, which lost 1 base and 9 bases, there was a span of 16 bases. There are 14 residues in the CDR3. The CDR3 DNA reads TGTGCCAGCAGCTTAGTAGAGGGGATCAGCGGGCAGTACTTC. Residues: CASSLVEGISGQYF.

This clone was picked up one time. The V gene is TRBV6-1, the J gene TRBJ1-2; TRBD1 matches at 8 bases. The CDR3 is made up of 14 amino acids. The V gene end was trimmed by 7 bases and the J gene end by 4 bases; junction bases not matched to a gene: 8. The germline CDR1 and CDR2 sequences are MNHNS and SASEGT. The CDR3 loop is CASNQGASSYGYTF. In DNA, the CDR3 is TGTGCCAGCAATCAGGGGGCGTCTTCCTATGGCTACACCTTC.

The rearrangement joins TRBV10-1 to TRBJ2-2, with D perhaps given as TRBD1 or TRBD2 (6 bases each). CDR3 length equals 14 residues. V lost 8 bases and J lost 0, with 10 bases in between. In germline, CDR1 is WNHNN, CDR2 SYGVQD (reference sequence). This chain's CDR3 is CASGGTTNTGELFF. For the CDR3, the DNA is TGCGCCAGCGGGGGGACAACGAACACCGGGGAGCTGTTTTTT.

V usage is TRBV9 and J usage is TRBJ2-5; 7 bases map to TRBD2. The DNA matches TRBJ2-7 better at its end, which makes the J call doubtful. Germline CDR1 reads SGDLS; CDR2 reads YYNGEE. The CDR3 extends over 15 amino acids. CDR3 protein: CASSVEAGRSYEQYF. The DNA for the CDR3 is TGTGCCAGCAGCGTAGAAGCCGGGAGGTCCTACGAGCAGTACTTC.

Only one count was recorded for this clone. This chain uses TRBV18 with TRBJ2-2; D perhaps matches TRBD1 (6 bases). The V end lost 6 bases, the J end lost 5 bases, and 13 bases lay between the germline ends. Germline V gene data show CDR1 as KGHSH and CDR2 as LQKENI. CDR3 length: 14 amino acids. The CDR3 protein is CASSIRGGTGELFF. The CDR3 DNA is TGTGCCAGCTCTATCAGGGGCGGAACCGGGGAGCTGTTTTTT.

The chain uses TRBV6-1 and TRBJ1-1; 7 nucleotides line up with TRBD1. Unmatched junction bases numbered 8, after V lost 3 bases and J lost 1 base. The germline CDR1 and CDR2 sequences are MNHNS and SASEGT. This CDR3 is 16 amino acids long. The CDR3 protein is CASSDPPGQRNTEAFF. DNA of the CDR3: TGTGCCAGCAGTGACCCACCGGGACAGAGGAACACTGAAGCTTTCTTT.

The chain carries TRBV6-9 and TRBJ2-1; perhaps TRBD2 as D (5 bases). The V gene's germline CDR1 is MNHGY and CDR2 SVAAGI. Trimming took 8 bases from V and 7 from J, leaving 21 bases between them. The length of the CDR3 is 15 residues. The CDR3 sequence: CASGLEKNSKNEQFF. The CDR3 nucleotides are TGTGCCAGCGGACTTGAGAAAAATTCCAAAAATGAGCAGTTCTTC.

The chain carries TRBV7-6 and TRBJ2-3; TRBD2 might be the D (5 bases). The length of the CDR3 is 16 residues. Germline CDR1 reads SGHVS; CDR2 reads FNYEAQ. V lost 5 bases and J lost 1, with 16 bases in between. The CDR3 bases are TGTGCCAGCAGCCAAAATGGGGAGTGGGGCACAGATACGCAGTATTTT. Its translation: CASSQNGEWGTDTQYF.

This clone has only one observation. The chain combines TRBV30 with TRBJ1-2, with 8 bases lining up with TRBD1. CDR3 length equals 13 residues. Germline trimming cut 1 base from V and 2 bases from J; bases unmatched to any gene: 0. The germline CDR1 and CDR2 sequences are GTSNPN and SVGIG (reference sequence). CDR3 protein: CAWSAGGNYGYTF. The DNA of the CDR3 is TGTGCCTGGAGTGCAGGGGGCAACTATGGCTACACCTTC. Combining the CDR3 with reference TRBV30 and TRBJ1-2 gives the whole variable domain SQTIHQWPATLVQPVGSPLSLECTVEGTSNPNLYWYRQAAGRGLQLLFYSVGIGQISSEVPQNLSASRPQDRQFILSSKKLLLSDSGFYLCAWSAGGNYGYTFGSGTRLTVV.

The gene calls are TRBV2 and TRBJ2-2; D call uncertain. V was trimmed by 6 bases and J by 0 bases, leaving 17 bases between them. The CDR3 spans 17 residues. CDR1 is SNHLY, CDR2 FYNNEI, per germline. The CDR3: CASSPPSSRTNTGELFF. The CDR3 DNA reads TGTGCCAGCAGCCCACCGTCGTCCCGGACGAACACCGGGGAGCTGTTTTTT.

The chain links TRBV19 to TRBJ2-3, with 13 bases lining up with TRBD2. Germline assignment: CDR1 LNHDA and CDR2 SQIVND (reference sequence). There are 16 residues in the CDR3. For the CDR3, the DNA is TGTGCTACTAGCGGGGGGGCCTGGGTTGGGACAGATACGCAGTATTTT. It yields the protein CATSGGAWVGTDTQYF. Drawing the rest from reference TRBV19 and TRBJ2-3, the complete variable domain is DGGITQSPKYLFRKEGQNVTLSCEQNLNHDAMYWYRQDPGQGLRLIYYSQIVNDFQKGDIAEGYSVSREKKESFPLTVTSAQKNPTAFYLCATSGGAWVGTDTQYFGPGTRLTVL.

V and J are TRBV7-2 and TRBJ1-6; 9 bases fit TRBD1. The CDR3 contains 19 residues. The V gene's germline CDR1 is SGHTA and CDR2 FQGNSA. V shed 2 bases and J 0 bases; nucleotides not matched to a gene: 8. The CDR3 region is CASSLRGDRGYSYNSPLHF. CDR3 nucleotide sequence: TGTGCCAGCAGCTTAAGGGGTGACAGGGGGTACTCCTATAATTCACCCCTCCACTTT.

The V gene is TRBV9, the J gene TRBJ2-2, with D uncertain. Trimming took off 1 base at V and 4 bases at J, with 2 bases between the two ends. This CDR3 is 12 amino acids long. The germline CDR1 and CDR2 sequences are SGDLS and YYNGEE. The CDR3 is CASSVFTGELFF. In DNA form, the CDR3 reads TGTGCCAGCAGCGTATTCACCGGGGAGCTGTTTTTT.

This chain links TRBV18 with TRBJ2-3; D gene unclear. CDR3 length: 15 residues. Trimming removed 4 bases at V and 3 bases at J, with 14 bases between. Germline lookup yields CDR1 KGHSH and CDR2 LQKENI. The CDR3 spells CASSLGLTMTDTQYF. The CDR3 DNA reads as TGTGCCAGCTCACTTGGCCTAACGATGACAGATACGCAGTATTTT.

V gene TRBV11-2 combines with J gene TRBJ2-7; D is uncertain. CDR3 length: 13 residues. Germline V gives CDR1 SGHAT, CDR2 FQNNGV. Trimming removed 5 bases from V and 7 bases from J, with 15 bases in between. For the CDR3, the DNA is TGTGCCAGCAGCCCCACAACTGGTGGAGAGCAGTACTTC. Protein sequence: CASSPTTGGEQYF.

The DNA for the CDR3 is TGTGCCAGCAGTTTAGGATGGTCGAGCGGGAGGGTCAAAAACATTCAGTACTTC. Protein sequence: CASSLGWSSGRVKNIQYF. The chain links TRBV27 to TRBJ2-4; 10 bases are shared with TRBD2. Per the germline V gene, CDR1 is MNHEY and CDR2 is SMNVEV (reference sequence). CDR3 size: 18 residues. V shed 2 bases and J 3 bases; nucleotides not matched to a gene: 10.

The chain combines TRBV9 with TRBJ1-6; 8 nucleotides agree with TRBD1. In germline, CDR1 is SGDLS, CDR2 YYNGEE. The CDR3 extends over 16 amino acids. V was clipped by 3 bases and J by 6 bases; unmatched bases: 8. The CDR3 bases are TGTGCCAGCAGCGCCCGGATGGACAGGGCTAATTCACCCCTCCACTTT. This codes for CASSARMDRANSPLHF.

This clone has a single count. The CDR3 is CASSQAGQGGLEAFF. The CDR3 DNA reads as TGCGCCAGCAGCCAAGCAGGACAGGGTGGCCTGGAAGCTTTCTTT. The rearrangement joins TRBV5-1 to TRBJ1-1; 8 bases match TRBD1. Germline V gives CDR1 SGHRS, CDR2 YFSETQ. The V segment lost 4 bases and the J segment 8 bases; nucleotides outside the gene matches: 13. This CDR3 comprises 15 residues. The complete variable domain, with remaining parts taken from reference TRBV5-1 and TRBJ1-1, reads KAGVTQTPRYLIKTRGQQVTLSCSPISGHRSVSWYQQTPGQGLQFLFEYFSETQRNKGNFPGRFSGRQFSNSRSEMNVSTLELGDSALYLCASSQAGQGGLEAFFGQGTRLTVV.

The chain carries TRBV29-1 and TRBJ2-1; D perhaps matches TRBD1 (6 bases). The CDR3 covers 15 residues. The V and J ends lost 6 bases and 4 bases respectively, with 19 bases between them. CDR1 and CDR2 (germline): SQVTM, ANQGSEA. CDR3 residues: CSVRYYRDPYNEQFF. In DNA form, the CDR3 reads TGCAGCGTACGTTACTACAGGGATCCATACAATGAGCAGTTCTTC.

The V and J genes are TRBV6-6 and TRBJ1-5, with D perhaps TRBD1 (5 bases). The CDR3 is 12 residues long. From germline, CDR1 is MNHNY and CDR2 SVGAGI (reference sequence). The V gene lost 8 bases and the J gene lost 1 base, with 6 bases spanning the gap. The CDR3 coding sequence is TGTGCCAGCGGGGACAGCAATCAGCCCCAGCATTTT. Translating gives CASGDSNQPQHF.